One and the same sample provided the 23 T cell receptor beta chains below, sequenced in a study of blood T cell repertoires in COVID-19. Generated by immunoSEQ multiplex PCR, the TCRdb table keeps only in-frame clones and is missing some. The profile covers under 60,000 clones, with roughly 79% appearing a single time and roughly 3.5% taken by the ten largest. The source material was peripheral blood. Receptors originate from a man aged 55 to 69 with acute or convalescent COVID-19.

The V call is TRBV5-4, the J call TRBJ1-4; 8 bases are shared with TRBD1. After removal of 4 bases from V and 6 bases from J, the junction contained 8 bases not matched to a gene. The CDR3 is made up of 15 amino acids. The germline gives CDR1 SGHNT, CDR2 YYREEE (reference sequence). The CDR3 is CASSRGQGADEKLFF. In nucleotides, the CDR3 is TGTGCCAGCAGCCGAGGACAGGGAGCGGATGAAAAACTGTTTTTT.

The V and J genes are TRBV4-1 and TRBJ2-1; TRBD1 aligns across 7 bases. CDR3 length: 15 residues. Germline V gene data show CDR1 as MGHRA and CDR2 as YSYEKL. V gave up 1 base and J gave up 8 bases; unmatched junction bases: 8. In DNA form, the CDR3 reads TGCGCCAGCAGCCAAGTTTCCAGGGGGAGAGATGAGCAGTTCTTC. It codes for CASSQVSRGRDEQFF.

The genes are TRBV5-4 and TRBJ2-3; TRBD2 matches at 13 bases. V lost 2 bases to trimming and J lost 3 bases; unmatched junction nucleotides: 9. The germline CDR1 and CDR2 sequences are SGHNT and YYREEE (reference sequence). The length of the CDR3 is 18 residues. The CDR3 here is CASSLTSGGASGTDTQYF. In nucleotides, the CDR3 is TGTGCCAGCAGCTTAACTAGCGGGGGGGCCTCCGGGACAGATACGCAGTATTTT.

J is TRBJ2-5 and V is TRBV5-1; a weak D match, TRBD2 (6 bases). Trimming stripped 2 bases from V and 2 bases from J, with 10 bases between. The germline CDR1 and CDR2 sequences are SGHRS and YFSETQ. CDR3 size: 14 residues. This CDR3 reads CASSFGTPQETQYF. In DNA, the CDR3 is TGCGCCAGCAGCTTTGGGACTCCGCAAGAGACCCAGTACTTC. Supplemented by reference TRBV5-1 and TRBJ2-5, the full variable domain reads KAGVTQTPRYLIKTRGQQVTLSCSPISGHRSVSWYQQTPGQGLQFLFEYFSETQRNKGNFPGRFSGRQFSNSRSEMNVSTLELGDSALYLCASSFGTPQETQYFGPGTRLLVL.

The genes are TRBV11-1 and TRBJ2-5; 9 bases align to TRBD2. The CDR3 sequence is 16 residues long. With V trimmed by 4 bases and J by 4 bases, 10 bases remained unmatched. From germline, CDR1 is SGHAT and CDR2 FQDESV (reference sequence). DNA of the CDR3: TGTGCCAGCAGCTGGCGTCGGGGACTAGCAGCAGAGACCCAGTACTTC. As protein: CASSWRRGLAAETQYF.

The V gene is TRBV9, the J gene TRBJ1-2, with 7 positions matching TRBD1. The germline V gene has CDR1 SGDLS and CDR2 YYNGEE. The V segment lost 2 bases and the J segment 0 bases; nucleotides outside the gene matches: 7. The CDR3 is 16 residues long. The CDR3 loop is CASSVDRDIANYGYTF. Here the CDR3 DNA reads TGTGCCAGCAGCGTTGACAGGGACATAGCTAACTATGGCTACACCTTC.

This chain links TRBV4-1 with TRBJ1-1; D uncertain. Trimming removed 1 base at V and 8 bases at J, with 8 bases between. The CDR3 extends over 12 amino acids. Germline V gives CDR1 MGHRA, CDR2 YSYEKL. The CDR3 nucleotides read TGCGCCAGCAGCCAAGTTCCCAGGGAAGCTTTCTTT. Its protein product is CASSQVPREAFF.

The sample holds a few counts of this clone. The junction shows a germline mismatch at one end, possibly a read error. The rearrangement uses TRBV5-6 and TRBJ1-1; TRBD1 aligns across 9 bases. The length of the CDR3 is 14 residues. Germline CDR1 is SGHDT and CDR2 is YYEEEE. CDR3 loop: CATSTPGQGREAFF. CDR3 nucleotide sequence: TGTGCCACCAGCACCCCGGGACAGGGACGTGAAGCTTTCTTT.

The chain combines TRBV5-6 with TRBJ2-1; the D gene is possibly TRBD1 (5 bases). The V end was cut by 1 base, the J end by 15 bases, with 20 bases between. CDR1 is SGHDT and CDR2 is YYEEEE in the germline V gene. The CDR3 spans 14 residues. The CDR3 is CASSLFTRVNEWFF. The CDR3 DNA sequence: TGTGCCAGCAGCTTGTTTACCAGGGTTAATGAGTGGTTCTTC.

Here the CDR3 reads CATRDRVQGNTIYF. The CDR3 DNA reads TGTGCCACGCGGGACAGGGTGCAGGGAAACACCATATATTTT. The rearrangement links TRBV24-1 to TRBJ1-3; 9 nucleotides agree with TRBD1. Germline values: CDR1 KGHDR, CDR2 SFDVKD. J was trimmed by 4 bases and V by 10 bases; bases with no gene match: 7. The CDR3 extends over 14 amino acids.

The chain couples TRBV7-7 to TRBJ2-5; 8 bases line up with TRBD1. The ends lost 1 base at V and 3 bases at J; junction bases unmatched: 4. The CDR3 is 15 residues long. Germline V gene sequence: CDR1 SSHAT, CDR2 FNYEAQ (reference sequence). CDR3 loop: CASSLGAGGEETQYF. The DNA of the CDR3 is TGTGCCAGCAGCTTAGGTGCAGGGGGCGAAGAGACCCAGTACTTC.

CDR3 residues: CASKRSSYEQYF. CDR3 sequence (DNA): TGTGCCAGCAAAAGGAGCTCCTACGAGCAGTACTTC. This chain links TRBV6-5 with TRBJ2-7, with D unresolved. Germline loops: CDR1 MNHEY, CDR2 SVGAGI. V gave up 7 bases and J gave up 0 bases, with 7 bases separating them. The CDR3 consists of 12 residues.

This rearrangement joins TRBV5-1 to TRBJ2-3, with 11 bases aligning to TRBD2. The CDR3 loop spans 16 amino acids. V shed 4 bases and J 2 bases; nucleotides not matched to a gene: 6. Germline loops: CDR1 SGHRS, CDR2 YFSETQ. In DNA form, the CDR3 reads TGCGCCAGCAGCCCCCCTAGCGGGGGGAACACAGATACGCAGTATTTT. This codes for CASSPPSGGNTDTQYF.

This clone was seen more than once but under ten times. The CDR3 reads CASSLRQDEVYNSPLHF. DNA of the CDR3: TGTGCCAGCAGCCTGAGACAGGACGAGGTCTATAATTCACCCCTCCACTTT. The rearrangement links TRBV5-5 to TRBJ1-6; possibly TRBD1 for D (6 bases). CDR3 length: 17 residues. Germline values: CDR1 SGHKS, CDR2 YYEKEE (reference sequence). The V end was cut by 4 bases, the J end by 3 bases, with 17 bases between.

The V gene is TRBV5-3, the J gene TRBJ2-7, with TRBD2 identical over 10 bases. TRBV5-3 falls under the ORF class, with uncertain function. The CDR3 is made up of 15 amino acids. Germline trimming cut 2 bases from V and 2 bases from J; bases unmatched to any gene: 4. CDR3 DNA: TGTGCCAGAAGCTTATCTAGCGGGGGTACCTACGAGCAGTACTTC. It yields the protein CARSLSSGGTYEQYF.

The V gene is TRBV24-1, the J gene TRBJ2-3; no firm D call. The CDR3 has 12 residues. V was clipped by 3 bases and J by 8 bases, with 8 bases between them. Germline V gives CDR1 KGHDR, CDR2 SFDVKD. The CDR3 sequence is CATSDQLSTQYF. CDR3 DNA sequence: TGTGCCACCAGTGATCAGTTAAGTACGCAGTATTTT.

The chain uses TRBV6-1 and TRBJ2-5; possibly TRBD1 for D (6 bases). The CDR3 covers 14 residues. Per the germline V gene, CDR1 is MNHNS and CDR2 is SASEGT. Deletions cut 6 bases from V and 5 bases from J, with 16 bases between. The CDR3 nucleotides are TGTGCCAGCAGCATAGGGGGTTCTGGGGAGACCCAGTACTTC. Amino acids: CASSIGGSGETQYF.

The V gene is TRBV29-1, the J gene TRBJ1-5, with D perhaps matching TRBD1 (5 bases). There are 13 residues in the CDR3. V lost 0 bases, J lost 5 bases, and 8 bases lay in between. The germline gives CDR1 SQVTM, CDR2 ANQGSEA. CDR3 amino acids: CSVEEGAHQPQHF. Written as DNA, the CDR3 is TGCAGCGTTGAAGAAGGGGCTCATCAGCCCCAGCATTTT.

The genes are TRBV9 and TRBJ1-2; D perhaps matches TRBD1 (6 bases). The length of the CDR3 is 17 residues. V was cut by 0 bases and J by 1 base, with 16 bases left in between. Germline loops: CDR1 SGDLS, CDR2 YYNGEE. The CDR3 spells CASSVGVTTGNNYGYTF. The CDR3 region has the DNA TGTGCCAGCAGCGTAGGGGTTACGACAGGAAATAACTATGGCTACACCTTC.

This clone appeared a single time. The chain joins TRBV19 to TRBJ2-5; TRBD2 matches 8 bases. CDR1 and CDR2 (germline): LNHDA, SQIVND (reference sequence). The CDR3 sequence is 14 residues long. Trimming cost V 7 bases and J 2 bases; bases outside gene matches: 6. CDR3 amino acids: CASTTGGGQETQYF. The CDR3 DNA reads TGTGCCAGTACCACGGGGGGGGGACAAGAGACCCAGTACTTC.

This clone was recorded only once. The rearrangement uses TRBV18 and TRBJ1-2; D may be TRBD1 (6 bases). CDR3 length: 15 residues. Germline loops: CDR1 KGHSH, CDR2 LQKENI. The V end was cut by 2 bases, the J end by 4 bases, with 14 bases between. For the CDR3, the DNA is TGTGCCAGCTCACCATTACAGGGTGGGGGCTATGGCTACACCTTC. Protein product: CASSPLQGGGYGYTF. Drawing the rest from reference TRBV18 and TRBJ1-2, the complete variable domain is NAGVMQNPRHLVRRRGQEARLRCSPMKGHSHVYWYRQLPEEGLKFMVYLQKENIIDESGMPKERFSAEFPKEGPSILRIQQVVRGDSAAYFCASSPLQGGGYGYTFGSGTRLTVV.

The chain combines TRBV5-4 with TRBJ2-3, with TRBD2 matching 14 bases. CDR1 SGHNT and CDR2 YYREEE come from the germline V gene (reference sequence). The length of the CDR3 is 15 residues. Trimming at V came to 4 bases and at J to 4 bases, leaving 2 bases not matched to a gene. CDR3 coding DNA: TGTGCCAGCAGCCTGGGACTAGCGGGGGCAGATACGCAGTATTTT. Amino acids: CASSLGLAGADTQYF.

The chain carries TRBV9 and TRBJ1-1; a possible D gene is TRBD1 (5 bases). Looked up from germline, CDR1 is SGDLS and CDR2 is YYNGEE. V dropped 4 bases and J dropped 1 base, with 17 bases sitting between them. This CDR3 region has 16 residues. The CDR3 DNA reads TGTGCCAGCAGCCCCCACAGGTCTCGAGGGAACACTGAAGCTTTCTTT. Residues: CASSPHRSRGNTEAFF.